This T cell receptor beta chain emerged from a study of monozygotic twins with inflammatory bowel disease. Regarding the study as a whole: On the inverse Simpson index, IBD patients scored lower for TCRbeta diversity than healthy co-twins. Especially with disease activity, IBD patients had fewer clonotypes in common with others than healthy twins did.

With the 5' RACE reads reprocessed, TCRdb shows one record per CDR3 protein and no DNA. This sample lists approximately 210,000 distinct CDR3 sequences; its ten largest clones have 7.5% to 9.5%. As to this clonotype: The antigen remains unidentified.

Germline-derived CDR1 and CDR2 are MDHEN and SYDVKM. The CDR3 is 12 residues long. Phlebotomy per donor yielded a single 2.5 ml blood sample. The sequence was collected from a human donor with ulcerative colitis or Crohn's disease, or a healthy co-twin of an affected twin (not recorded which). Material: blood. J is TRBJ1-2 and V is TRBV28. The CDR3 sequence is CASRGKQIDGFF.